This is a list of T cell receptor beta chains from one sample in a study of vaccination effects on CD4 cells after COVID-19. No antigen has been assigned to these receptors. Assay used: immunoSEQ multiplex PCR; TCRdb lists only in-frame clones, some missing. This table has 40,000 to 55,000 clones, around 76% appearing once. The source material was CD4+ T cells from PBMCs cultured without peptide, sampled after COVID-19 vaccination. The receptors stem from a human donor who had a prior SARS-CoV-2 infection. The conserved cysteine and the conserved F or W are not part of the CDR3 here.

v_call: TRBV6-6; j_call: TRBJ2-3; cdr3_aa: ASSYVGDTQY
v_call: TRBV5-5; j_call: TRBJ1-1; cdr3_aa: ASSRNWAAAEAF
v_call: TRBV20-1; j_call: TRBJ1-6; cdr3_aa: SASRNYNSPLH
v_call: TRBV15; j_call: TRBJ1-4; cdr3_aa: ATSRVPNEKLF
v_call: TRBV9; j_call: TRBJ2-3; cdr3_aa: ASSSRGRGADTQY
v_call: TRBV10-2; j_call: TRBJ2-2; cdr3_aa: ASSELERYTGELF
v_call: TRBV9; j_call: TRBJ2-2; cdr3_aa: ASRGGGRGVAAGELF
v_call: TRBV5-1; j_call: TRBJ2-5; cdr3_aa: ASSREPLDRAETQY
v_call: TRBV9; j_call: TRBJ2-1; cdr3_aa: ASSPTTGGRAGNEQF
v_call: TRBV7-9; j_call: TRBJ2-3; cdr3_aa: ASSDGLAGLTDTQY
v_call: TRBV7-2; j_call: TRBJ2-1; cdr3_aa: ASRLAGGHNEQF
v_call: TRBV7-3; j_call: TRBJ1-1; cdr3_aa: ASSPTGYTEAF
v_call: TRBV19; j_call: TRBJ1-5; cdr3_aa: ASGAGRTSNQPQH
v_call: TRBV2; j_call: TRBJ2-3; cdr3_aa: ASNGQGGPDTQY
v_call: TRBV7-9; j_call: TRBJ1-2; cdr3_aa: ACFNGDRDLIYGYT
v_call: TRBV6-5; j_call: TRBJ1-3; cdr3_aa: ASSYGTVRGNTIY
v_call: TRBV20-1; j_call: TRBJ2-7; cdr3_aa: SGGLVGEQY
v_call: TRBV11-3; j_call: TRBJ2-1; cdr3_aa: ASSLARTGDLHEQF
v_call: TRBV5-1; j_call: TRBJ1-1; cdr3_aa: ASSSLNIGGGTEAF
v_call: TRBV7-2; j_call: TRBJ2-5; cdr3_aa: ASSSSRAQETQY
v_call: TRBV30; j_call: TRBJ1-3; cdr3_aa: AWSGRGLRGNTIY
v_call: TRBV6-5; j_call: TRBJ1-5; cdr3_aa: ASPRTGRQPQH
v_call: TRBV6-2/TRBV6-3; j_call: TRBJ1-1; cdr3_aa: ASRYSGEAF
v_call: TRBV2; j_call: TRBJ2-1; cdr3_aa: ASSRTSGKVNEQF
v_call: TRBV5-4; j_call: TRBJ1-6; cdr3_aa: ASSFGRGYSPLH